These T cell receptor beta chains were read from a single sample in a study of blood T cell repertoires in COVID-19. Clones were read by immunoSEQ multiplex PCR, and TCRdb kept only the in-frame ones, dropping some. The sample lists 40,000 or so clones, around 86% occurring once. The source material was peripheral blood. All receptors derive from a human donor in a cohort sampled during active COVID-19. Both conserved end residues are part of each CDR3. A D gene is named only where the DNA matches it firmly. Size tells how often a clone was seen (once, few, many) or the class of an expanded clone, and some rows leave it out.

j_gene: TRBJ2-7; v_gene: TRBV2; d_gene: -; abundance: -; CDR3aa: CASSPMYEQYF; CDR3nt: TGTGCCAGCAGCCCTATGTACGAGCAGTACTTC
j_gene: TRBJ1-1; v_gene: TRBV6-6; d_gene: -; abundance: -; CDR3aa: CASSYAPQGGTEAFF; CDR3nt: TGTGCCAGCAGTTACGCTCCTCAAGGGGGCACTGAAGCTTTCTTT
j_gene: TRBJ2-7; v_gene: TRBV5-4; d_gene: TRBD1; abundance: -; CDR3aa: CASSLGGQGVMVYEQYF; CDR3nt: TGTGCCAGCAGCTTGGGAGGTCAGGGGGTTATGGTCTACGAGCAGTACTTC
j_gene: TRBJ1-1; v_gene: TRBV18; d_gene: TRBD1; abundance: once; CDR3aa: CASSPDRGPTEAFF; CDR3nt: TGTGCCAGCTCACCCGACAGGGGGCCAACTGAAGCTTTCTTT
j_gene: TRBJ1-3; v_gene: TRBV9; d_gene: -; abundance: -; CDR3aa: CASSVDSIGGPGNTIYF; CDR3nt: TGTGCCAGCAGCGTAGATTCTATCGGGGGACCTGGAAACACCATATATTTT
j_gene: TRBJ2-7; v_gene: TRBV7-9; d_gene: -; abundance: few; CDR3aa: CASSPGQTFSYEQYF; CDR3nt: TGTGCCAGCAGCCCCGGACAAACCTTCTCCTACGAGCAGTACTTC
j_gene: TRBJ2-3; v_gene: TRBV14; d_gene: -; abundance: -; CDR3aa: CASSQDNFSTDTQYF; CDR3nt: TGTGCCAGCAGCCAAGATAATTTCAGCACAGATACGCAGTATTTT
j_gene: TRBJ2-2; v_gene: TRBV11-2; d_gene: TRBD1; abundance: -; CDR3aa: CASSRRHRQGGNTGELFF; CDR3nt: TGTGCCAGCAGCCGAAGACACCGACAGGGGGGGAACACCGGGGAGCTGTTTTTT
j_gene: TRBJ2-7; v_gene: TRBV4-1; d_gene: -; abundance: few; CDR3aa: CASSPTEPVKPYEQYF; CDR3nt: TGCGCCAGCAGCCCCACAGAGCCTGTCAAACCCTACGAGCAGTACTTC
j_gene: TRBJ2-3; v_gene: TRBV18; d_gene: TRBD2; abundance: few; CDR3aa: CASSPPLADKTWTSTDTQYF; CDR3nt: TGTGCCAGCTCACCACCACTAGCGGATAAGACCTGGACTAGCACAGATACGCAGTATTTT
j_gene: TRBJ2-6; v_gene: TRBV5-1; d_gene: -; abundance: -; CDR3aa: CASSSGHLSGANVLTF; CDR3nt: TGCGCCAGCAGTTCCGGACACCTCTCTGGGGCCAACGTCCTGACTTTC
j_gene: TRBJ1-1; v_gene: TRBV4-2; d_gene: -; abundance: -; CDR3aa: CASSQGGHDTEAFF; CDR3nt: TGTGCCAGCAGCCAAGGGGGGCATGACACTGAAGCTTTCTTT